The T cell receptor (beta chain) under discussion was sequenced for a study of control samples from healthy donors and cancer patients. Sequencing used immunoSEQ multiplex PCR; TCRdb keeps in-frame clones, though not all of them. This sample has about 55,000 clones, with roughly 95% found just once. Sequenced material: blood. This sequence was found in a woman under 30 in good health.

The CDR3 region is CASSLILVGKNTGELFF. In DNA form, the CDR3 reads TGTGCCAGCAGCTTAATTTTAGTTGGAAAGAACACCGGGGAGCTGTTTTTT. The chain employs TRBV11-2 and TRBJ2-2; D gene uncertain. V was pared by 2 bases and J by 1 base, with 14 bases between. Germline CDR1 and CDR2: SGHAT and FQNNGV. The CDR3 extends over 17 amino acids. Looking up the rest from reference TRBV11-2 and TRBJ2-2 gives the full variable domain: EAGVAQSPRYKIIEKRQSVAFWCNPISGHATLYWYQQILGQGPKLLIQFQNNGVVDDSQLPKDRFSAERLKGVDSTLKIQPAKLEDSAVYLCASSLILVGKNTGELFFGEGSRLTVL.